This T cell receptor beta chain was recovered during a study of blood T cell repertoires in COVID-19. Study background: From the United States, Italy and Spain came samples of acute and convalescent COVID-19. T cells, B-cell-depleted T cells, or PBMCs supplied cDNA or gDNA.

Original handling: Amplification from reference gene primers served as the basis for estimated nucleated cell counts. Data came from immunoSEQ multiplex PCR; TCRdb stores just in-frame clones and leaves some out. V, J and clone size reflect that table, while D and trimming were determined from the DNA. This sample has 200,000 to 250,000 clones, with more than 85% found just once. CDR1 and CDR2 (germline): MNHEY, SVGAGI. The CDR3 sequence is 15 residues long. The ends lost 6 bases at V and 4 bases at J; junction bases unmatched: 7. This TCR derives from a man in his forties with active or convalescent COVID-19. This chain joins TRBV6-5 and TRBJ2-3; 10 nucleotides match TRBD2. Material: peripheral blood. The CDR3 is CASSLSGGASDTQYF. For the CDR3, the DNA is TGTGCCAGCAGCTTAAGCGGGGGGGCGTCAGATACGCAGTATTTT.